Presented here are 22 T cell receptor beta chains from one specimen sequenced in a study of TIL therapy for anti-PD-1-resistant metastatic lung cancer. Sequencing used immunoSEQ v3. The method was immunoSEQ multiplex PCR; TCRdb's version includes in-frame clones alone and lacks a portion of them. This table has approximately 17,000 clones, about 80% appearing once. Time point given: pre-treatment sample, taken before nivolumab and TIL therapy. The source material was blood, sampled at baseline. The receptors shown here come from a person between 25 and 80 years old with non-small cell lung cancer.

This sequence joins TRBV28 and TRBJ1-2; D is possibly TRBD1 (6 bases). There are 16 residues in the CDR3. V was cut by 7 bases and J by 7 bases, with 25 bases left in between. Germline lookup yields CDR1 MDHEN and CDR2 SYDVKM. The CDR3 DNA follows: TGTGCCAGCAACAACGGGGGGCAGGGGCGTACGATTGGCTACACCTTC. Translation: CASNNGGQGRTIGYTF.

The chain recombines TRBV12-5 with TRBJ1-5; tentatively, D is TRBD1 (6 bases). Germline CDR1 LGHNT, CDR2 FRNRAP. This CDR3 spans 15 amino acids. V shed 3 bases and J shed 3 bases, with 12 bases lying between them. The CDR3 sequence: CASGFPDSFNQPQHF. The DNA of the CDR3 is TGTGCTAGTGGTTTCCCGGACAGTTTCAATCAGCCCCAGCATTTT. Together with reference TRBV12-5 and TRBJ1-5, the CDR3 gives the full variable domain: DARVTQTPRHKVTEMGQEVTMRCQPILGHNTVFWYRQTMMQGLELLAYFRNRAPLDDSGMPKDRFSAEMPDATLATLKIQPSEPRDSAVYFCASGFPDSFNQPQHFGDGTRLSIL.

CDR3 region: CASAPSGRNTGELFF. For the CDR3, the DNA is TGTGCCAGCGCCCCTAGCGGACGGAACACCGGGGAGCTGTTTTTT. The V gene is TRBV9, the J gene TRBJ2-2; 7 nucleotides agree with TRBD2. From germline, CDR1 is SGDLS and CDR2 YYNGEE. After removal of 7 bases from V and 1 base from J, the junction contained 7 bases not matched to a gene. The CDR3 totals 15 residues.

The gene calls are TRBV5-1 and TRBJ2-2, with 8 bases lining up with TRBD2. J lost 1 base, V lost 3 bases, and 2 bases had no gene match. CDR3 length: 15 residues. The germline CDR1 and CDR2 sequences are SGHRS and YFSETQ. The CDR3 sequence: CASSSSGRNTGELFF. The CDR3 DNA follows: TGCGCCAGCAGCTCGAGCGGGAGGAACACCGGGGAGCTGTTTTTT.

This chain joins TRBV7-9 and TRBJ1-5; D not resolved. Germline-derived CDR1 and CDR2 are SEHNR and FQNEAQ (reference sequence). There are 13 residues in the CDR3. V was trimmed by 1 base and J by 4 bases, leaving 5 bases between them. In DNA form, the CDR3 reads TGTGCCAGCAGCTTAGGTCCTAATCAGCCCCAGCATTTT. Translating it yields CASSLGPNQPQHF.

The chain combines TRBV29-1 with TRBJ2-3; TRBD1 aligns across 7 bases. The CDR3 covers 12 residues. J lost 0 bases, V lost 7 bases, and 1 base had no gene match. CDR1 is SQVTM and CDR2 is ANQGSEA in the germline V gene. CDR3 sequence: CSGDSSTDTQYF. Written as DNA, the CDR3 is TGCAGCGGGGACAGCAGCACAGATACGCAGTATTTT.

The chain couples TRBV19 to TRBJ1-2; weak D call: TRBD1 (6 bases). The CDR3 spans 15 residues. CDR1 and CDR2 from the germline V gene are LNHDA and SQIVND (reference sequence). V lost 3 bases and J lost 7, with 18 bases in between. The CDR3 is CASSIRLAQGLGYTF. Here the CDR3 DNA reads TGTGCCAGTAGTATCCGCCTCGCCCAGGGGCTTGGCTACACCTTC.

The chain carries TRBV2 and TRBJ2-1; D is ambiguous. V lost 6 bases and J lost 4, with 10 bases in between. From germline, CDR1 is SNHLY and CDR2 FYNNEI. The CDR3 is 13 residues long. CDR3 in amino acids: CASRSRRYNEQFF. The CDR3 DNA follows: TGTGCCAGCAGGTCCAGACGTTACAATGAGCAGTTCTTC.

The chain carries TRBV29-1 and TRBJ1-2; D unclear. The germline CDR1 and CDR2 sequences are SQVTM and ANQGSEA. Trimming removed 6 bases from V and 5 bases from J, with 13 bases in between. The CDR3 runs 12 residues. The CDR3 protein is CSVGVNTYGYTF. The CDR3 bases are TGCAGCGTAGGTGTTAACACTTATGGCTACACCTTC.

V gene TRBV11-2 combines with J gene TRBJ1-2; no clear D gene. The ends were cut back, 0 bases at V and 5 bases at J, with 16 bases in the middle. Germline lookup yields CDR1 SGHAT and CDR2 FQNNGV. The CDR3 runs 16 residues. DNA of the CDR3: TGTGCCAGCAGCTTAGACTCGGTAGGGCGAGGATATGGCTACACCTTC. Its translation: CASSLDSVGRGYGYTF.

The chain employs TRBV30 and TRBJ1-4; TRBD1 is a possible D gene (6 bases). CDR1 is GTSNPN, CDR2 SVGIG, per germline (reference sequence). The CDR3 runs 15 residues. Trimming took 3 bases from V and 7 from J, leaving 18 bases between them. The CDR3 bases are TGTGCCTGGAGCCCTACAAGGGGGTCGGGTGAAAAACTGTTTTTT. It translates to CAWSPTRGSGEKLFF.

V is TRBV2 and J is TRBJ2-7; D unresolved. Germline loops: CDR1 SNHLY, CDR2 FYNNEI. The CDR3 spans 12 residues. V lost 7 bases to trimming and J lost 6 bases, with 13 bases between them. The CDR3, as DNA: TGTGCCAGCACCCCCATTTCCGGCGAGCAGTACTTC. It codes for CASTPISGEQYF.

The V gene is TRBV27, the J gene TRBJ1-5; D perhaps matches TRBD1 (5 bases). With 3 bases removed from V and 4 bases from J, the gap between germline ends came to 13 bases. The germline CDR1 and CDR2 sequences are MNHEY and SMNVEV (reference sequence). The CDR3 is 15 residues long. As DNA, the CDR3 is TGTGCCAGCAGTTTTCGGGGACGGAGTAATCAGCCCCAGCATTTT. As protein: CASSFRGRSNQPQHF.

The J gene is TRBJ1-1, the V gene TRBV12-2; TRBD1, the table's D call, was not compared with the DNA. TRBV12-2 is noted as a pseudogene. The CDR3 has 16 residues. CDR3 loop: CASRSRGTDVNTEAFF. The CDR3 nucleotides read TGTGCAAGTCGCTCAAGGGGGACAGATGTTAACACTGAAGCTTTCTTT.

The chain joins TRBV20-1 to TRBJ2-7; D is perhaps TRBD1 (6 bases). V shed 3 bases and J shed 2 bases, with 11 bases lying between them. The CDR3 runs to 13 residues. Germline CDR1 DFQATT, CDR2 SNEGSKA (reference sequence). The CDR3 here is CSASPQGPYEQYF. CDR3 nucleotide sequence: TGCAGTGCTAGTCCACAGGGCCCCTACGAGCAGTACTTC.

V and J are TRBV6-5 and TRBJ2-1; 12 bases map to TRBD2. V shed 9 bases and J 8 bases; nucleotides not matched to a gene: 11. This CDR3 region has 15 residues. Germline V gene sequence: CDR1 MNHEY, CDR2 SVGAGI. CDR3 in DNA: TGTGCCAGTAATTGGCTAGCGGGGGGGGACGATGAGCAGTTCTTC. Encoded protein: CASNWLAGGDDEQFF.

J is TRBJ2-7 and V is TRBV27; maybe TRBD1 (6 bases). V shed 1 base and J shed 4 bases, with 14 bases lying between them. There are 15 residues in the CDR3. Germline CDR1 MNHEY, CDR2 SMNVEV (reference sequence). CDR3 in DNA: TGTGCCAGCAGTTTATATCGGGACATAGAATACGAGCAGTACTTC. Translating it yields CASSLYRDIEYEQYF.

The chain is built from TRBV5-3 and TRBJ2-1, with a weak D call TRBD2 (5 bases). TRBV5-3 carries the ORF label, with uncertain function. CDR3 length: 16 amino acids. Trimming cost V 0 bases and J 0 bases, with 10 bases left between them. CDR3 sequence (DNA): TGTGCCAGAAGCTTGGGCGGGCCCAGCTCCTACAATGAGCAGTTCTTC. As protein: CARSLGGPSSYNEQFF.

This clone was seen more than once but under ten times. The J gene is TRBJ1-6, the V gene TRBV4-3; perhaps TRBD1 as D (6 bases). Between the trimmed V and J ends, which lost 1 base and 7 bases, there was a span of 11 bases. The CDR3 spans 15 residues. Looked up from germline, CDR1 is LGHNA and CDR2 is YSLEER. The CDR3 nucleotides read TGCGCCAGCAGCCAAGTGGACAGCGTAAATTCACCCCTCCACTTT. Translation: CASSQVDSVNSPLHF.

This chain links TRBV20-1 with TRBJ2-5; TRBD1 or TRBD2 may be the D gene (6 bases each). In germline, CDR1 is DFQATT, CDR2 SNEGSKA (reference sequence). The CDR3 has 14 residues. V was pared by 5 bases and J by 0 bases, with 13 bases between. CDR3 nucleotides: TGCAGTGCTGGTGGGGGGCAGTACCAAGAGACCCAGTACTTC. It codes for CSAGGGQYQETQYF.

The chain carries TRBV29-1 and TRBJ2-5; 9 bases map to TRBD1. This CDR3 is built from 15 residues. CDR1 is SQVTM and CDR2 is ANQGSEA in the germline V gene. The junction had 7 bases not matched to a gene; V was cut back by 1 base and J by 4 bases. The CDR3: CSVEGGQGRRETQYF. The CDR3 nucleotides read TGCAGCGTTGAAGGGGGACAGGGTAGGAGAGAGACCCAGTACTTC.

This clone was seen a few times. The chain has TRBV30 and TRBJ2-1; the D call may be TRBD1 or TRBD2 (5 bases each). The CDR3 extends over 15 amino acids. CDR1 is GTSNPN, CDR2 SVGIG, per germline (reference sequence). Trimming shortened V by 0 bases and J by 5 bases, and 14 bases separated the two germline ends. Here the CDR3 reads CAWSVAGTGDNEQFF. CDR3 nucleotide sequence: TGTGCCTGGAGTGTAGCAGGGACGGGCGACAATGAGCAGTTCTTC.